This T cell receptor beta chain was identified in a study of PD-L1 blockade in urothelial cancer. Study-level background: Blood samples had a median of around 150,000 T cells.

The V and J ends lost 2 bases and 5 bases, in that order; junction bases with no gene match: 5. The germline gives CDR1 SGHDT, CDR2 YYEEEE. This CDR3 has 15 residues. Profiling relied on immunoSEQ multiplex PCR, and the TCRdb table lists in-frame clones only, not all of them. The repertoire has more than 35,000 clones, about nine tenths of them found once; the top ten carry about 11%. The time point denotes: pretreatment peripheral blood. The rearrangement joins TRBV5-6 to TRBJ2-1; TRBD1 matches 9 bases. The sequences come from PBMCs, collected around atezolizumab (anti-PD-L1) treatment. This clonotype was sampled from a woman aged 60-70 years with urothelial cancer. CDR3 amino acids: CASSLPGQGHNEQFF. Written as DNA, the CDR3 is TGTGCCAGCAGCTTACCGGGACAGGGACACAATGAGCAGTTCTTC. Full variable domain (rest looked up from reference TRBV5-6 and TRBJ2-1): DAGVTQSPTHLIKTRGQQVTLRCSPKSGHDTVSWYQQALGQGPQFIFQYYEEEERQRGNFPDRFSGHQFPNYSSELNVNALLLGDSALYLCASSLPGQGHNEQFFGPGTRLTVL.